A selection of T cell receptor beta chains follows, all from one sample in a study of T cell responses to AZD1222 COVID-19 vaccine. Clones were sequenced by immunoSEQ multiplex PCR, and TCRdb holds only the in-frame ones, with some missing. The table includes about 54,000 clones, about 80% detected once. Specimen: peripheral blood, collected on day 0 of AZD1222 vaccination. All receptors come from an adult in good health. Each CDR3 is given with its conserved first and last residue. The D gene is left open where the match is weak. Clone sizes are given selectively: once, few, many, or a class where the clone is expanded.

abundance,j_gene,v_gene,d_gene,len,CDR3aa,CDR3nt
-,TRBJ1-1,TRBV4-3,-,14,CASSQEYVNTEAFF,TGCGCCAGCAGCCAAGAATACGTGAACACTGAAGCTTTCTTT
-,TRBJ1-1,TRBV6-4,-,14,CASSQTGTFTEAFF,TGTGCCAGCAGTCAGACCGGGACATTCACTGAAGCTTTCTTT
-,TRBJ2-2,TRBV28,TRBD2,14,CASYRLAGAGELFF,TGTGCCAGCTACAGACTAGCGGGGGCCGGGGAGCTGTTTTTT
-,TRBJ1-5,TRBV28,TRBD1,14,CASCSPGTGRPQHF,TGTGCCAGCTGCTCCCCCGGGACAGGGAGGCCCCAGCATTTT
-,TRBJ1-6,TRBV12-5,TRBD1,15,CASGGDSEYNSPLHF,TGTGCTAGTGGTGGGGACAGCGAATATAATTCACCCCTCCACTTT
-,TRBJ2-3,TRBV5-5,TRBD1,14,CASSSGTGSDTQYF,TGTGCCAGCAGCTCCGGGACAGGGTCAGATACGCAGTATTTT
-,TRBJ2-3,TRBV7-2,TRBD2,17,CASSLGLAGGGTDTQYF,TGTGCCAGCAGTCTGGGTCTGGCGGGGGGTGGGACAGATACGCAGTATTTT
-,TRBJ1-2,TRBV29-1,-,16,CSVEDLGGQGTVGYTF,TGCAGCGTTGAAGATCTGGGGGGGCAGGGGACGGTTGGCTACACCTTC
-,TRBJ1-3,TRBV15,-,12,CATGTYGNTIYF,TGTGCCACCGGTACTTATGGAAACACCATATATTTT
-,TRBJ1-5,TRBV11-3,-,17,CASSLDEEVHSNQPQHF,TGTGCCAGCAGCTTAGATGAAGAAGTTCATAGCAATCAGCCCCAGCATTTT
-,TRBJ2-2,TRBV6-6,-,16,CASRPPQGTNTGELFF,TGTGCCAGCAGACCTCCTCAAGGGACGAACACCGGGGAGCTGTTTTTT
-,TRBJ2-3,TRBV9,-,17,CASSPRGDPLGTDTQYF,TGTGCCAGCAGCCCTAGGGGGGATCCCCTGGGCACAGATACGCAGTATTTT
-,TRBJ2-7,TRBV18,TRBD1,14,CASSPPPGGEEQYF,TGTGCCAGCTCACCACCGCCAGGGGGAGAGGAGCAGTACTTC
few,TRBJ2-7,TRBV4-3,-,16,CASSREAGPTPYEQYF,TGCGCCAGCAGCCGCGAGGCCGGTCCCACACCTTACGAGCAGTACTTC
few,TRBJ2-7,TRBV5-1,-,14,CASRDEGSSYEQYF,TGCGCCAGCAGGGACGAGGGGAGCTCCTACGAGCAGTACTTC
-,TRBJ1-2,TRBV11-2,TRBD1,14,CASSPRQGGYGYTF,TGTGCCAGCAGCCCCCGACAGGGGGGCTATGGCTACACCTTC
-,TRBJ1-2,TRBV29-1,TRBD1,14,CSVEDRGLAYGYTF,TGCAGCGTTGAGGACAGGGGGCTGGCCTATGGCTACACCTTC
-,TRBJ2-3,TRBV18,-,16,CASSLSGRTLEDTQYF,TGTGCCAGCTCACTTTCTGGCAGAACGCTCGAAGATACGCAGTATTTT
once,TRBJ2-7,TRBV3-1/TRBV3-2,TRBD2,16,CASSQEGAGGPEEQYF,TGTGCCAGCAGCCAAGAGGGAGCGGGAGGGCCGGAGGAGCAGTACTTC
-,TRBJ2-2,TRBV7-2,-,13,CASSLIRIGELFF,TGTGCCAGCAGCTTAATAAGAATCGGGGAGCTGTTTTTT
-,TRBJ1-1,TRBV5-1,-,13,CASSLSPELQAFF,TGCGCCAGCAGCTTGAGTCCGGAGCTACAAGCTTTCTTT
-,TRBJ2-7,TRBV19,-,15,CASSPTGPKLYEQYF,TGTGCCAGTAGCCCTACGGGCCCGAAGCTCTACGAGCAGTACTTC
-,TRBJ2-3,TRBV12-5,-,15,CASGLDGTSTDTQYF,TGTGCTAGTGGTTTGGACGGAACTAGCACAGATACGCAGTATTTT
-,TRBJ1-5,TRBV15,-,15,CATRTTDRPNQPQHF,TGTGCCACCAGGACCACGGACCGTCCTAATCAGCCCCAGCATTTT
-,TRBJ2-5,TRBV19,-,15,CASSIGSGSQETQYF,TGTGCCAGTAGTATAGGGTCAGGGTCCCAAGAGACCCAGTACTTC
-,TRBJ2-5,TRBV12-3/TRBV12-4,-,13,CASNGGNQETQYF,TGTGCCAGCAACGGGGGTAATCAAGAGACCCAGTACTTC
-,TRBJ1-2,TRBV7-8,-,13,CASSHSQLYGYTF,TGTGCCAGCAGCCACTCCCAGCTCTATGGCTACACCTTC
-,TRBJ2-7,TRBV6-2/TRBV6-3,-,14,CASSYPGPGSEQYF,TGTGCCAGCAGTTACCCTGGCCCTGGGAGCGAGCAGTACTTC
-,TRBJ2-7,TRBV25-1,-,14,CAIQTGTPPYEQYF,TGTGCCATCCAAACTGGGACACCACCGTACGAGCAGTACTTC
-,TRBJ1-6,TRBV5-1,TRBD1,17,CASSLSGQGARGSPLHF,TGCGCCAGCAGCTTGTCGGGACAGGGGGCGCGAGGGTCACCCCTCCACTTT
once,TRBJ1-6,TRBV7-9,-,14,CASSSWGVGSPLHF,TGTGCCAGCAGCTCTTGGGGGGTAGGATCACCCCTCCACTTT
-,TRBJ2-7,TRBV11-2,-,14,CASSLERTAYEQYF,TGTGCCAGCAGCTTAGAAAGGACGGCCTACGAGCAGTACTTC
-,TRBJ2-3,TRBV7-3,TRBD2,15,CASSLLAGVGDTQYF,TGTGCCAGCAGCTTACTAGCGGGGGTGGGAGATACGCAGTATTTT
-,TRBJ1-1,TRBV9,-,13,CASSPPLFTEAFF,TGTGCCAGCAGCCCCCCTTTGTTCACTGAAGCTTTCTTT
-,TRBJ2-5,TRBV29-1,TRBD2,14,CSVLAGLYQETQYF,TGCAGCGTACTAGCGGGATTGTACCAAGAGACCCAGTACTTC
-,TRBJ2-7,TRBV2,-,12,CASSEGFYEQYF,TGTGCCAGCAGTGAGGGTTTTTACGAGCAGTACTTC
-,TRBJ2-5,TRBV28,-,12,CASSLIRGTQYF,TGTGCCAGCAGCCTGATCCGGGGGACCCAGTACTTC
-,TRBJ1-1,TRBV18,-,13,CASSQQVNTEAFF,TGTGCCAGCTCCCAACAAGTGAACACTGAAGCTTTCTTT
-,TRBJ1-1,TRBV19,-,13,CASSTTRGNEAFF,TGTGCCAGTAGTACTACGAGGGGTAATGAAGCTTTCTTT
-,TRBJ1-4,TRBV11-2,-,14,CASSFSGGREKLFF,TGTGCCAGCAGTTTCTCGGGGGGTCGGGAAAAACTGTTTTTT
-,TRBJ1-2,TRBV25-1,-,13,CASSGVKSYGYTF,TGTGCCAGCAGTGGTGTCAAAAGCTATGGCTACACCTTC
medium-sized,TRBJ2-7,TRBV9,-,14,CASSVGGGHYEQYF,TGTGCCAGCAGCGTAGGCGGCGGCCACTACGAGCAGTACTTC
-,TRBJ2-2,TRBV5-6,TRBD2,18,CASSFLLTGGRDTGELFF,TGTGCCAGCAGCTTCCTCTTGACGGGAGGGCGGGACACCGGGGAGCTGTTTTTT
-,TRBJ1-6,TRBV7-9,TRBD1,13,CASSSTGDSPLHF,TGTGCCAGCAGTTCGACAGGGGATTCACCCCTCCACTTT
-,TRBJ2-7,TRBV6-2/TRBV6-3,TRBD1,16,CASSRPGTGGSDEQYF,TGTGCCAGCAGTCGACCCGGGACAGGGGGGTCAGACGAGCAGTACTTC
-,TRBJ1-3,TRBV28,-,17,CASFPLDGPLGGNTIYF,TGTGCCAGCTTCCCCTTAGACGGCCCCTTGGGAGGAAACACCATATATTTT
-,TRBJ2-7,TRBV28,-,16,CASSLRVGGIRYEQYF,TGTGCCAGCAGTTTGAGGGTCGGCGGGATAAGGTACGAGCAGTACTTC